Listed below are T cell receptor beta chains from one sample, sequenced in a study of blood T cell repertoires in COVID-19. The data were produced by immunoSEQ multiplex PCR, yet TCRdb's version contains in-frame clones alone and is incomplete. The sample shows over 150,000 clones, 87% of them seen only once. Sequencing used peripheral blood. These TCRs come from a woman in her fifties or sixties who had recovered from COVID-19. The CDR3 runs from the conserved cysteine through the conserved F or W. The D gene is left open where the match is weak. Rows may omit the clone size; those that give it use once, few, many or a size class.

TRBD1 | NA | TRBJ2-7 | TRBV3-1/TRBV3-2 | CASVPRDRAYEQYF | TGTGCCAGCGTCCCCCGGGACAGAGCCTACGAGCAGTACTTC
NA | NA | TRBJ1-5 | TRBV5-8 | CASSYQQGLGQPQHF | TGTGCCAGCAGCTACCAACAGGGTCTAGGTCAGCCCCAGCATTTT
TRBD1 | NA | TRBJ1-6 | TRBV7-9 | CASSPRAGGLSPLHF | TGTGCCAGCAGCCCAAGGGCAGGGGGACTTTCACCCCTCCACTTT
TRBD1 | few | TRBJ1-2 | TRBV5-1 | CASSSSRDRDGYTF | TGCGCCAGCAGCTCGTCCCGGGACAGGGATGGCTACACCTTC
NA | NA | TRBJ1-6 | TRBV19 | CASSIAARQAVNSPLHF | TGTGCCAGTAGTATAGCTGCACGGCAGGCAGTTAATTCACCCCTCCACTTT
NA | NA | TRBJ1-3 | TRBV7-8 | CASSRTYSGSGNTIYF | TGTGCCAGCAGCCGAACTTATTCTGGCTCTGGAAACACCATATATTTT
NA | NA | TRBJ1-1 | TRBV11-2 | CASSLVPRGGTEAFF | TGTGCCAGCAGCTTAGTCCCCCGGGGAGGTACTGAAGCTTTCTTT
TRBD2 | NA | TRBJ2-1 | TRBV3-1/TRBV3-2 | CASSQGGFGTSYSEQFF | TGTGCCAGCAGCCAAGGAGGATTTGGGACTAGTTACAGTGAGCAGTTCTTC
TRBD1 | NA | TRBJ2-1 | TRBV7-3 | CASSLTGTGASDEQFF | TGTGCCAGCAGCTTAACTGGGACAGGGGCGAGCGATGAGCAGTTCTTC
NA | NA | TRBJ1-4 | TRBV5-1 | CASSLGVGGTNEKLFF | TGCGCCAGCAGCCTTGGGGTTGGGGGGACTAATGAAAAACTGTTTTTT
NA | once | TRBJ2-5 | TRBV9 | CASSDAPGVGETQYF | TGTGCCAGCAGCGACGCCCCTGGAGTAGGAGAGACCCAGTACTTC
NA | NA | TRBJ1-3 | TRBV7-9 | CASSIQVNTIYF | TGTGCCAGCAGCATACAGGTTAACACCATATATTTT
NA | NA | TRBJ1-6 | TRBV6-5 | CASSPRSYNSPLHF | TGTGCCAGCAGTCCTCGGTCCTATAATTCACCCCTCCACTTT